This TCR beta chain was observed in a study of blood T cell repertoires in COVID-19. Study context: There were acute and convalescent COVID-19 samples, and they came from the United States, Italy and Spain. PBMCs, B-cell-depleted T cells, or T cells provided the cDNA or gDNA that made up the material.

Original analysis: Reference gene primer amplification gave nucleated cell count estimates. The assay was immunoSEQ multiplex PCR, and TCRdb's table has in-frame clones only and misses some. The V and J calls and clone size are taken from that table; D and trimming were inferred from the DNA. The sample includes 75,000 to 100,000 clones, approximately 72% of them seen just once. The ends lost 2 bases at V and 3 bases at J; junction bases unmatched: 7. The V gene's germline CDR1 is SGHTA and CDR2 FQGNSA. The CDR3 is 17 residues long. The rearrangement links TRBV7-2 to TRBJ2-3; 11 bases are a match to TRBD1. The clonotype comes from a man in his 70s with acute or convalescent COVID-19. Specimen: peripheral blood. CDR3 sequence: CASSLSGTGGTTDTQYF. The DNA of the CDR3 is TGTGCCAGCAGCTTATCCGGGACAGGGGGAACAACAGATACGCAGTATTTT.